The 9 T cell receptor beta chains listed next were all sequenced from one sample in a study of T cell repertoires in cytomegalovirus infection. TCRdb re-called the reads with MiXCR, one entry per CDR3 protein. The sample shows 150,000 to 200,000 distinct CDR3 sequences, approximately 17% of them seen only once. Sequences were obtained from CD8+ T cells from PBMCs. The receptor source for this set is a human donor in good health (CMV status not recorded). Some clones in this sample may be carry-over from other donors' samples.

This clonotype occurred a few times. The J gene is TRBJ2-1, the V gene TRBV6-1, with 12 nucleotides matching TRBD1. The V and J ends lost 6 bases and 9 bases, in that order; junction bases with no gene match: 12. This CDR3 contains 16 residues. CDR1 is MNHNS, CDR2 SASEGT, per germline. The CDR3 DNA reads TGTGCCAGCAGCAAGGGGGACAGGGGGCTCTGGAGTGAGCAGTTCTTC. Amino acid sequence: CASSKGDRGLWSEQFF.

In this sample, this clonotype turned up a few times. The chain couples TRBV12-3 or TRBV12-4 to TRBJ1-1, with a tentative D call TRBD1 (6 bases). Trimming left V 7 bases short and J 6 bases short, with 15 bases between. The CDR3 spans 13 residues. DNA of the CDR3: TGTGCCAGCACTGCTGGGGGGGCCTCTGAAGCTTTCTTT. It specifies CASTAGGASEAFF.

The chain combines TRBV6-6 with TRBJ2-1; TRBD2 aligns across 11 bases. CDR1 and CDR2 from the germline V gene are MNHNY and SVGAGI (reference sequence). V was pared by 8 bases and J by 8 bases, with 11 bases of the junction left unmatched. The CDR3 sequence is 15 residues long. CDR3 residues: CASHRSGGAGDEQFF. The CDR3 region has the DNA TGTGCCAGCCACCGTAGCGGGGGGGCCGGGGATGAGCAGTTCTTC.

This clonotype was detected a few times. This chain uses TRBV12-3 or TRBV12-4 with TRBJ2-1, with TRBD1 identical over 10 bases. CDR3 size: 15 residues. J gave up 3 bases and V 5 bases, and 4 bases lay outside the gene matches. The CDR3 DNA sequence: TGTGCCAGCAGTGCCGGACAGGGGGTCTACAATGAGCAGTTCTTC. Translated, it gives CASSAGQGVYNEQFF.

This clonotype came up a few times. CDR3 region: CASTVTGENTEAFF. The DNA of the CDR3 is TGTGCCAGCACCGTGACAGGGGAGAACACTGAAGCTTTCTTT. The chain is built from TRBV6-6 and TRBJ1-1, with 8 bases that match TRBD1. The CDR3 length is 14 residues. Losses at the gene ends were 7 bases for V and 1 base for J; bases not matched to a gene: 5. Germline V gene sequence: CDR1 MNHNY, CDR2 SVGAGI (reference sequence).

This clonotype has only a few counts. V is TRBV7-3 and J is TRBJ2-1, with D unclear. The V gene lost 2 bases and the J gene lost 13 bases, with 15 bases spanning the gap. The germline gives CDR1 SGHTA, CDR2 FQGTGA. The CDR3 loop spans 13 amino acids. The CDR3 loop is CASSLELSAVQFF. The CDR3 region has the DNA TGTGCCAGCAGCTTAGAGTTATCTGCCGTCCAGTTCTTC.

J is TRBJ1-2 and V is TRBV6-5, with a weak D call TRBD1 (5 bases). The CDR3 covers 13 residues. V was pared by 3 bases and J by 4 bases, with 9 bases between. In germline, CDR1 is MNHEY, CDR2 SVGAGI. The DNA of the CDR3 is TGTGCCAGCAGTTATACAGGCATCTATGGCTACACCTTC. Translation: CASSYTGIYGYTF.

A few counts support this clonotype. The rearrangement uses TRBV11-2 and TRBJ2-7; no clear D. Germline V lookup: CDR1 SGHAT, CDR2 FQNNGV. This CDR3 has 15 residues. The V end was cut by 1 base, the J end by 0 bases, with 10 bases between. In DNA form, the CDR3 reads TGTGCCAGCAGCTTAGTAGGGATAAGCTCCTACGAGCAGTACTTC. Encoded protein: CASSLVGISSYEQYF.

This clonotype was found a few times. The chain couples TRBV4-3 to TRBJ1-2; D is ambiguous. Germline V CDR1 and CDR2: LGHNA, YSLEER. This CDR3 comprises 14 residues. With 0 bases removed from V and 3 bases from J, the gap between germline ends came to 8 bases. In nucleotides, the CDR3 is TGCGCCAGCAGCCAAGATTCGGCAGACTATGGCTACACCTTC. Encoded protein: CASSQDSADYGYTF.